The 14 T cell receptor beta chains reported below all come from one sample, sequenced in a study of T cell responses to AZD1222 COVID-19 vaccine. Generated by immunoSEQ multiplex PCR, the TCRdb table keeps only in-frame clones and is missing some. The sample has more than 150,000 clones, roughly nine tenths seen once. The source material was peripheral blood, sampled 28 days after the second AZD1222 dose. These receptors came from an adult who received the AZD1222 COVID-19 vaccine.

The chain recombines TRBV4-1 with TRBJ1-5, with D possibly TRBD1 on 5 matching bases. V lost 0 bases to trimming and J lost 5 bases, with 11 bases between them. CDR1 MGHRA and CDR2 YSYEKL come from the germline V gene. The CDR3 is made up of 15 amino acids. CDR3 DNA sequence: TGCGCCAGCAGCCAAGATTCGTTAGGGGATCAGCCCCAGCATTTT. Its translation is CASSQDSLGDQPQHF.

The CDR3 loop reads CASKITGELFF. CDR3 bases: TGTGCCAGCAAGATCACCGGGGAGCTGTTTTTT. The chain is built from TRBV6-6 and TRBJ2-2; D call uncertain. The length of the CDR3 is 11 residues. Germline lookup yields CDR1 MNHNY and CDR2 SVGAGI (reference sequence). Trimming removed 7 bases at V and 4 bases at J, with 4 bases between.

The CDR3 protein is CATGTGAEQYF. The CDR3 coding sequence is TGTGCCACCGGGACAGGGGCCGAGCAGTACTTC. The V gene is TRBV24-1, the J gene TRBJ2-7, with TRBD1 identical over 10 bases. Germline CDR1 and CDR2: KGHDR and SFDVKD. Trimming removed 9 bases from V and 6 bases from J; junction bases left unmatched: 1. The CDR3 covers 11 residues.

This chain joins TRBV5-6 and TRBJ1-3; TRBD1 might be the D (5 bases). The V gene's germline CDR1 is SGHDT and CDR2 YYEEEE. This CDR3 spans 18 amino acids. The germline V and J ends were trimmed by 2 bases and 4 bases, with 22 bases remaining between them. CDR3 amino acids: CASSFGARGPRRGNTIYF. Written as DNA, the CDR3 is TGTGCCAGCAGCTTTGGGGCGCGGGGCCCCCGAAGAGGAAACACCATATATTTT.

In its sample, this clone was seen once. The chain couples TRBV30 to TRBJ1-1; D is ambiguous. This CDR3 spans 13 amino acids. V lost 3 bases and J lost 1, with 9 bases in between. The germline CDR1 and CDR2 sequences are GTSNPN and SVGIG (reference sequence). CDR3 residues: CAWRAETNTEAFF. CDR3 nucleotides: TGTGCCTGGAGGGCGGAGACGAACACTGAAGCTTTCTTT.

This clone appeared a single time. The rearrangement links TRBV5-6 to TRBJ1-1, with TRBD1 as a possible D gene (6 bases). The CDR3 is 13 residues long. CDR1 SGHDT and CDR2 YYEEEE come from the germline V gene. V was cut by 4 bases and J by 3 bases, with 10 bases left in between. The CDR3 loop reads CASSNRAYTEAFF. In nucleotides, the CDR3 is TGTGCCAGCAGCAACAGGGCATACACTGAAGCTTTCTTT.

The chain recombines TRBV4-2 with TRBJ1-4; D unclear. This CDR3 spans 13 amino acids. CDR1 and CDR2 (germline): LGHNA, YNFKEQ. The V end lost 2 bases, the J end lost 7 bases, and 8 bases lay between the germline ends. CDR3 sequence: CASSQSRVEKLFF. The CDR3 DNA is TGTGCCAGCAGCCAATCAAGGGTTGAAAAACTGTTTTTT.

This clone was seen once. In DNA form, the CDR3 reads TGTGCCACCAGCATCGGCAGCTCCTACAATGAGCAGTTCTTC. This translates into CATSIGSSYNEQFF. The genes are TRBV15 and TRBJ2-1; the D is unclear. CDR3 length: 14 amino acids. From germline, CDR1 is LNHNV and CDR2 YYDKDF (reference sequence). Trimming shortened V by 4 bases and J by 0 bases, and 7 bases separated the two germline ends.

This chain links TRBV5-1 with TRBJ2-1; 10 bases match TRBD1. CDR1 and CDR2 from the germline V gene are SGHRS and YFSETQ. The V and J ends lost 4 bases and 6 bases, in that order; junction bases with no gene match: 7. The CDR3 covers 15 residues. The CDR3 DNA reads as TGCGCCAGCAGCGGTGCCGGGACAGGGGTCAATGAGCAGTTCTTC. Translation: CASSGAGTGVNEQFF.

The J gene is TRBJ2-1, the V gene TRBV11-2, with 9 positions matching TRBD2. The CDR3 is 17 residues long. Germline CDR1 and CDR2: SGHAT and FQNNGV. V dropped 5 bases and J dropped 2; count of bases not matched to a gene: 10. The CDR3 DNA reads TGTGCCAGCAGCCGACGTAGCGGGAGTAACCCCTACAATGAGCAGTTCTTC. Translated: CASSRRSGSNPYNEQFF.

The chain joins TRBV6-2 or TRBV6-3 to TRBJ2-5; D is ambiguous. CDR1 is MNHEY and CDR2 is SVGEGT in the germline V gene. The CDR3 consists of 13 residues. V was clipped by 2 bases and J by 2 bases, with 6 bases between them. CDR3 sequence (DNA): TGTGCCAGCAGTTACCTGGGTCAAGAGACCCAGTACTTC. This sequence encodes CASSYLGQETQYF.

The chain carries TRBV29-1 and TRBJ2-1; no clear D. Germline V gene data show CDR1 as SQVTM and CDR2 as ANQGSEA. Trimming shortened V by 4 bases and J by 2 bases, and 6 bases separated the two germline ends. This CDR3 has 12 amino acids. For the CDR3, the DNA is TGCAGCGTTGTAGCTACCTACAATGAGCAGTTCTTC. It translates to CSVVATYNEQFF.

This chain connects TRBV28 to TRBJ2-7, with TRBD2 matching over 12 bases. V lost 7 bases and J lost 0; bases outside the gene matches: 1. The germline V gene encodes CDR1 MDHEN and CDR2 SYDVKM. The CDR3 length is 14 residues. CDR3 bases: TGTGCCAGCACGACTAGCGGGAGCTCCTACGAGCAGTACTTC. Translation: CASTTSGSSYEQYF.

A remark on this clone: The sample carries other DNA sequences with the same CDR3. V gene TRBV4-1 combines with J gene TRBJ1-4; 7 bases fit TRBD1. V was pared by 3 bases and J by 6 bases, with 1 base of the junction left unmatched. The CDR3 consists of 13 residues. The germline V gene encodes CDR1 MGHRA and CDR2 YSYEKL. CDR3 residues: CASSQTGYEKLFF. CDR3 nucleotides: TGCGCCAGCAGCCAGACAGGGTATGAAAAACTGTTTTTT.